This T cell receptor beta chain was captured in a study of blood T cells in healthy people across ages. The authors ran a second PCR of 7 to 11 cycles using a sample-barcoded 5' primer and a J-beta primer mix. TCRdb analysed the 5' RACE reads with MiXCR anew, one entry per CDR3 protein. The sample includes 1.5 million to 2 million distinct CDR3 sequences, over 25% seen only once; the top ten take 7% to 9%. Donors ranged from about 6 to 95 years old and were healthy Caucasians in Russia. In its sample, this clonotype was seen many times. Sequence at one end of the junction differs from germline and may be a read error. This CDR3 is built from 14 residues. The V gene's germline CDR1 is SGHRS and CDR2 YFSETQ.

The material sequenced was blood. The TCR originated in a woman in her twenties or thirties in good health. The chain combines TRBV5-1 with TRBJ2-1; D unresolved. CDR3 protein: CASSSDGAYNEQFF. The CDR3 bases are TGTGCCAGCAGCTCCGATGGGGCCTACAATGAGCAGTTCTTC.